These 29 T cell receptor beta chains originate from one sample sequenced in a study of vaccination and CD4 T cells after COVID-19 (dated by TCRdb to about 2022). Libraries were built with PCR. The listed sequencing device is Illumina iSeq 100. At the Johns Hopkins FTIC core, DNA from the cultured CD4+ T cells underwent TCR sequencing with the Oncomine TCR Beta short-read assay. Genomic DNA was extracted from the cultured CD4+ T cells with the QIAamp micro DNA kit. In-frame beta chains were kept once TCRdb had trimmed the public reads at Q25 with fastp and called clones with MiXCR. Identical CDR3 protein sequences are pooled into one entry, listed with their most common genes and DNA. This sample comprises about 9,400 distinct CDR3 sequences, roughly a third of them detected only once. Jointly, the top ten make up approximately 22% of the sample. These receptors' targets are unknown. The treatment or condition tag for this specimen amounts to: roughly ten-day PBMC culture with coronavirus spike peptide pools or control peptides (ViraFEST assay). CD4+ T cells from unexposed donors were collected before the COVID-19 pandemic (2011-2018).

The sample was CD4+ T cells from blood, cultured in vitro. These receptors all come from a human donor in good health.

The CDR3 is CASSLGGRVNTEAFF. The CDR3 DNA is TGCGCCAGCAGCTTGGGGGGACGGGTGAACACTGAAGCTTTCTTT. The V gene is TRBV5-1, the J gene TRBJ1-1, with D perhaps TRBD1 (5 bases). Trimming took 0 bases from V and 0 from J, leaving 9 bases between them. The CDR3 totals 15 residues. From germline, CDR1 is SGHRS and CDR2 YFSETQ. Variable domain in full (rest from reference TRBV5-1 and TRBJ1-1): KAGVTQTPRYLIKTRGQQVTLSCSPISGHRSVSWYQQTPGQGLQFLFEYFSETQRNKGNFPGRFSGRQFSNSRSEMNVSTLELGDSALYLCASSLGGRVNTEAFFGQGTRLTVV.

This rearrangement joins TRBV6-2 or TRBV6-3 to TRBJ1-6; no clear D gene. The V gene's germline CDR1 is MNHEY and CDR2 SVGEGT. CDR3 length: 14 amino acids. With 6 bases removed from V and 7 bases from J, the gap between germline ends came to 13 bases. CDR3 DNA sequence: TGTGCCAGCAGCCCGGGGTCGGGGAATTCACCCCTCCACTTT. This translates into CASSPGSGNSPLHF.

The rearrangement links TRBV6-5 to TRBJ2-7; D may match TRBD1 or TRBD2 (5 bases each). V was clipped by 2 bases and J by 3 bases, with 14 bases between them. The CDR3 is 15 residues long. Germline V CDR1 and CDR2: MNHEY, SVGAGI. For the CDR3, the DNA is TGTGCCAGCAGTTACAGAGACAGAGGGGACTACGAGCAGTACTTC. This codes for CASSYRDRGDYEQYF.

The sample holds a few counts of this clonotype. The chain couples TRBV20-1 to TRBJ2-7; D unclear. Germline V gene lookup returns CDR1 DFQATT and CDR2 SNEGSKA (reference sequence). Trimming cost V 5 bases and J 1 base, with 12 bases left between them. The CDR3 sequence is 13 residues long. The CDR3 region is CSAGPDGSYEQYF. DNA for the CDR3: TGCAGTGCTGGACCCGACGGATCCTACGAGCAGTACTTC.

CDR3 bases: TGCGCCAGTGGGACTAGCGGGAGGGTTAGCTCCTACAATGAGCAGTTCTTC. Translated: CASGTSGRVSSYNEQFF. The rearrangement joins TRBV5-1 to TRBJ2-1; TRBD2 matches 16 bases. Germline lookup yields CDR1 SGHRS and CDR2 YFSETQ. After removal of 8 bases from V and 0 bases from J, the junction contained 5 bases not matched to a gene. The CDR3 totals 17 residues.

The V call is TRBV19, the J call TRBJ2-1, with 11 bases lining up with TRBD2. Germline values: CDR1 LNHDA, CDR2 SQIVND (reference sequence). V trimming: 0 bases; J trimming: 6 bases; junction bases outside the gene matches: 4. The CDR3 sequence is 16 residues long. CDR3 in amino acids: CASSIDVAGGFNEQFF. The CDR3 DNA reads TGTGCCAGTAGTATAGACGTAGCGGGAGGGTTCAATGAGCAGTTCTTC.

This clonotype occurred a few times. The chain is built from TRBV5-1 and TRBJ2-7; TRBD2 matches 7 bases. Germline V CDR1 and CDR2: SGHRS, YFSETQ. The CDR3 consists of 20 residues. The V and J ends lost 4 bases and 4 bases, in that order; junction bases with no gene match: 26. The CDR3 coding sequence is TGCGCCAGCAGCCCCTCCCACGGTCTAGCGGACCTCGCGAGGGATTACGAGCAGTACTTC. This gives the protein CASSPSHGLADLARDYEQYF.

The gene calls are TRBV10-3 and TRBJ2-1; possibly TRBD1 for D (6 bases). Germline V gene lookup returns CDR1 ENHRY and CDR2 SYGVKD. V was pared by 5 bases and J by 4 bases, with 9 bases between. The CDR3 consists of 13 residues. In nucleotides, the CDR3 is TGTGCCATCAGTTCGGACAGATACAATGAGCAGTTCTTC. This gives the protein CAISSDRYNEQFF.

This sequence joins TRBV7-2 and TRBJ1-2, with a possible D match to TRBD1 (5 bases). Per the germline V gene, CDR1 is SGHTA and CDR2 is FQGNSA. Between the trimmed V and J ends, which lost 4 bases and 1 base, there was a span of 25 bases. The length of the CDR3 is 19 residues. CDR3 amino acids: CASSSKPSGVVLFNYGYTF. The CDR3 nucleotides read TGTGCCAGCAGCTCAAAACCGTCGGGGGTAGTTTTATTTAACTATGGCTACACCTTC.

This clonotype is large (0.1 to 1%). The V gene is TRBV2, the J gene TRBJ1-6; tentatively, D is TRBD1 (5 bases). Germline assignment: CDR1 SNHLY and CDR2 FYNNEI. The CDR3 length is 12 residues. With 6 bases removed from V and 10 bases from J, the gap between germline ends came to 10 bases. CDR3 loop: CASRGTGSPLHF. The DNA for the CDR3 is TGTGCCAGCAGGGGAACAGGCTCACCCCTCCACTTT.

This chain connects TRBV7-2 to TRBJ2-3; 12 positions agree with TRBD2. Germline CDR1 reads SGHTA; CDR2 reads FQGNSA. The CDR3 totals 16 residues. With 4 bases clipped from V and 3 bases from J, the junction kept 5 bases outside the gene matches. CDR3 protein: CASSSRLAGETDTQYF. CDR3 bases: TGTGCCAGCAGCTCCCGACTAGCGGGAGAAACAGATACGCAGTATTTT.

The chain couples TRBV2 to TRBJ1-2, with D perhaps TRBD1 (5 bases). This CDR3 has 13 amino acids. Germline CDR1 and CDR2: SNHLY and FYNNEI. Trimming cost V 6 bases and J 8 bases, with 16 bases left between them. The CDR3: CASRPGTLKGYTF. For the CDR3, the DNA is TGTGCCAGCAGGCCGGGGACCCTTAAGGGCTACACCTTC.

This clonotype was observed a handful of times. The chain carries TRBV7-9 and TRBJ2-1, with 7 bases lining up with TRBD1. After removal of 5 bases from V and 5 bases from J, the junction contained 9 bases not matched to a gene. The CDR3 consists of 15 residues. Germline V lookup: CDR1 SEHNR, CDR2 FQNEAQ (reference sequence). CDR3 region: CASSPRGQINNEQFF. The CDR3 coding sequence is TGTGCCAGCAGCCCTAGGGGGCAAATCAACAATGAGCAGTTCTTC.

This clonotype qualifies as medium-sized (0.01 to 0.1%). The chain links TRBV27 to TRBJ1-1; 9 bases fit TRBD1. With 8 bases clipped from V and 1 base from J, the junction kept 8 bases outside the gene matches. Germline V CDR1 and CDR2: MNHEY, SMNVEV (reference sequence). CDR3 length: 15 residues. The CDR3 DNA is TGTGCCAGCGGAAGATGGGACAGGGCGAACACTGAAGCTTTCTTT. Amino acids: CASGRWDRANTEAFF.

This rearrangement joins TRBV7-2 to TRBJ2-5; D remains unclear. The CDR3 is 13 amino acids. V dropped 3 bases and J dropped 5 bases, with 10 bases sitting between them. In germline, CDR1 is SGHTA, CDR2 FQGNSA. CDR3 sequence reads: CASSLTSGETQYF. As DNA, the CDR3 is TGTGCCAGCAGCTTGACCAGTGGGGAGACCCAGTACTTC.

In nucleotides, the CDR3 is TGTGCCAGTAGTATCCAACCGGGACAGGGTGGCTCTGGGGCCAACGTCCTGACTTTC. This gives the protein CASSIQPGQGGSGANVLTF. The rearrangement uses TRBV19 and TRBJ2-6; TRBD1 aligns across 9 bases. The CDR3 runs 19 residues. Germline trimming cut 3 bases from V and 0 bases from J; bases unmatched to any gene: 9. Germline CDR1 reads LNHDA; CDR2 reads SQIVND (reference sequence).

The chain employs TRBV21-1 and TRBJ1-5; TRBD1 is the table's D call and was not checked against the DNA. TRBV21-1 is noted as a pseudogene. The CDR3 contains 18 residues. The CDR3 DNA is TGTGCCAGCCCCAACCGCGGGACAGGGGATTATAGCAATCAGCCCCAGCATTTT. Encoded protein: CASPNRGTGDYSNQPQHF.

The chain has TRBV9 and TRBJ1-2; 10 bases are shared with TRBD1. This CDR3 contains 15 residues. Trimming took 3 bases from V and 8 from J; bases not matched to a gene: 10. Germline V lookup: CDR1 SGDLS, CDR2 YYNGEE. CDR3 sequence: CASSDRDRGREGYTF. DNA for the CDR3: TGTGCCAGCAGCGACCGGGACAGGGGTCGTGAGGGCTACACCTTC.

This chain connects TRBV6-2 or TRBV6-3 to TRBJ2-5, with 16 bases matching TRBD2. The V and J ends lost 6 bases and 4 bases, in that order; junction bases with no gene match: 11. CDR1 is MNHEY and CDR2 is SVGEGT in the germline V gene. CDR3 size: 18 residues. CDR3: CASRGTSGRVRRGETQYF. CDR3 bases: TGTGCCAGCAGAGGGACTAGCGGGAGGGTCAGACGGGGAGAGACCCAGTACTTC.

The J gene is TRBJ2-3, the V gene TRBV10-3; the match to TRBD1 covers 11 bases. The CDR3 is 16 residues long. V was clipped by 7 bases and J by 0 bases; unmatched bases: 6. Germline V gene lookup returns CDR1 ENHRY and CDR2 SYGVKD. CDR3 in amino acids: CAITRTGGSSTDTQYF. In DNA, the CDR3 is TGTGCCATCACCCGGACAGGGGGCAGTAGCACAGATACGCAGTATTTT.

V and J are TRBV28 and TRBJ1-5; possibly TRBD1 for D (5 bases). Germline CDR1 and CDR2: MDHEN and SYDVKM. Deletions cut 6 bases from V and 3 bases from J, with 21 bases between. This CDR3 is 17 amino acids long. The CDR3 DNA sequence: TGTGCCAGCAGCCCGCTTGGGGCAGGGCCAACCAATCAGCCCCAGCATTTT. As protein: CASSPLGAGPTNQPQHF.

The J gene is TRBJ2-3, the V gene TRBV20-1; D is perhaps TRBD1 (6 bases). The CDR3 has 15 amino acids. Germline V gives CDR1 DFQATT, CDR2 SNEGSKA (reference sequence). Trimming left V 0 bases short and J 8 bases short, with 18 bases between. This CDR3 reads CSAREEWNRRGTQYF. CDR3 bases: TGCAGTGCTAGAGAGGAGTGGAATCGCAGGGGTACGCAGTATTTT.

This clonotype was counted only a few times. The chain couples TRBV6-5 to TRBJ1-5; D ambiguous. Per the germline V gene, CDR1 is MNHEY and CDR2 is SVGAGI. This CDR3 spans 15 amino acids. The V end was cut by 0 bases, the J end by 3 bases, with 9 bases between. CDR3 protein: CASSYSSTVNQPQHF. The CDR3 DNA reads TGTGCCAGCAGTTACTCGAGTACCGTCAATCAGCCCCAGCATTTT.

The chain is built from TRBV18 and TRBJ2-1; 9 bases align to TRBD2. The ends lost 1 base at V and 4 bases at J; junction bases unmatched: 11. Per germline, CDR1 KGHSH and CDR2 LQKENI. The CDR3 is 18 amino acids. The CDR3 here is CASSPLTVGTSSYNEQFF. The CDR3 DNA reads TGTGCCAGCTCACCACTTACGGTCGGGACTAGCTCTTACAATGAGCAGTTCTTC. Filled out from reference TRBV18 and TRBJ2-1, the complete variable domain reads NAGVMQNPRHLVRRRGQEARLRCSPMKGHSHVYWYRQLPEEGLKFMVYLQKENIIDESGMPKERFSAEFPKEGPSILRIQQVVRGDSAAYFCASSPLTVGTSSYNEQFFGPGTRLTVL.

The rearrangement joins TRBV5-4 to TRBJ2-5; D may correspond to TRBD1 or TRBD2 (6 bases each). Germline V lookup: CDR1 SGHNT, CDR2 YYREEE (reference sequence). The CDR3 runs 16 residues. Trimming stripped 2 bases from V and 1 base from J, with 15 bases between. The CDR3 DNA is TGTGCCAGCAGCTTTGGGGGGCGGACCCCCCAAGAGACCCAGTACTTC. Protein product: CASSFGGRTPQETQYF.

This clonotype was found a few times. This chain's CDR3 is CASSLGGSMKGYTF. In nucleotides, the CDR3 is TGTGCCAGCAGCTTAGGGGGGTCAATGAAAGGCTACACCTTC. This chain connects TRBV7-2 to TRBJ1-2; perhaps TRBD1 as D (5 bases). The CDR3 covers 14 residues. V was pared by 1 base and J by 8 bases, with 14 bases between. Germline lookup yields CDR1 SGHTA and CDR2 FQGNSA.

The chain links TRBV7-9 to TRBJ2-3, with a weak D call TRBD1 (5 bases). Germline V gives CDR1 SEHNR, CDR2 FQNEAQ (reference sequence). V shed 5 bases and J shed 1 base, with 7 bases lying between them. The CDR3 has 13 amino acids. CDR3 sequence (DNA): TGTGCCAGCAGCCTAGGGGGCACAGATACGCAGTATTTT. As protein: CASSLGGTDTQYF.

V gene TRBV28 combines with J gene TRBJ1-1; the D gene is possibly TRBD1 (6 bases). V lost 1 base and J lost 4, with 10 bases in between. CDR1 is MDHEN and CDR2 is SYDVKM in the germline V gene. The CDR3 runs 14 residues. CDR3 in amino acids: CASSLSGGGTEAFF. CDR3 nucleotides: TGTGCCAGCAGTTTATCCGGAGGGGGCACTGAAGCTTTCTTT.

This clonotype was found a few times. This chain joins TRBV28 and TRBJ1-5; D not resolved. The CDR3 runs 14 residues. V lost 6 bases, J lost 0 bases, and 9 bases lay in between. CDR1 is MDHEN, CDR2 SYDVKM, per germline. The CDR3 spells CASRSFYSNQPQHF. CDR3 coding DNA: TGTGCCAGCAGGAGCTTCTATAGCAATCAGCCCCAGCATTTT.